Listed below are T cell receptor beta chains from one sample, sequenced in a study of OX40 agonist ivuxolimab in advanced cancers. Method: immunoSEQ multiplex PCR; TCRdb's copy keeps in-frame clones and lacks some. In the table there are fewer than 30,000 clones, around four fifths of which are singletons. The sequencing here drew on CD4+ or CD8+ T cells sorted from blood, taken in a trial of the OX40 agonist ivuxolimab. The receptors were gathered from an adult with an advanced solid tumor such as melanoma, head and neck, liver or kidney cancer. Both conserved end residues are part of each CDR3. Each record gives: clone size, J gene, V gene, D gene, CDR3 protein, CDR3 DNA. The D gene is left open where the match is weak. Clone size is given for some rows only: seen once, a few or many times, or a class if the clone is expanded.

abundance: few; j_gene: TRBJ1-1; v_gene: TRBV5-4; d_gene: .; CDR3aa: CASSLGSSTEAFF; CDR3nt: TGTGCCAGCAGCTTGGGCAGCTCCACTGAAGCTTTCTTT
abundance: .; j_gene: TRBJ2-3; v_gene: TRBV15; d_gene: TRBD2; CDR3aa: CATSRGVGLAGTDTQYF; CDR3nt: TGTGCCACCAGCAGGGGCGTGGGACTAGCGGGCACAGATACGCAGTATTTT
abundance: .; j_gene: TRBJ1-2; v_gene: TRBV7-2; d_gene: .; CDR3aa: CASRGEGLGYTF; CDR3nt: TGTGCCAGCAGGGGGGAGGGGCTCGGCTACACCTTC
abundance: .; j_gene: TRBJ2-7; v_gene: TRBV6-5; d_gene: TRBD1; CDR3aa: CASSFGTGDYEQYF; CDR3nt: TGTGCCAGCAGCTTTGGGACAGGGGACTACGAGCAGTACTTC
abundance: .; j_gene: TRBJ2-1; v_gene: TRBV12-5; d_gene: TRBD2; CDR3aa: CASGYSLAGGPSYNEQFF; CDR3nt: TGTGCTAGTGGTTACTCACTAGCGGGGGGGCCTTCCTACAATGAGCAGTTCTTC
abundance: .; j_gene: TRBJ1-1; v_gene: TRBV6-5; d_gene: .; CDR3aa: CASTMGGPNTEAFF; CDR3nt: TGTGCCAGCACCATGGGGGGGCCGAACACTGAAGCTTTCTTT
abundance: .; j_gene: TRBJ2-7; v_gene: TRBV5-4; d_gene: TRBD1; CDR3aa: CASSLGPLDRDEQYF; CDR3nt: TGTGCCAGCAGCTTGGGGCCGCTGGACAGGGACGAGCAGTACTTC
abundance: .; j_gene: TRBJ2-1; v_gene: TRBV5-4; d_gene: TRBD1; CDR3aa: CASSLAIGTVYNEQFF; CDR3nt: TGTGCCAGCAGCTTGGCGATTGGGACAGTCTACAATGAGCAGTTCTTC
abundance: once; j_gene: TRBJ2-1; v_gene: TRBV7-8; d_gene: .; CDR3aa: CAGGRTYNEQFF; CDR3nt: TGTGCCGGGGGGCGCACCTACAATGAGCAGTTCTTC
abundance: few; j_gene: TRBJ1-5; v_gene: TRBV5-6; d_gene: .; CDR3aa: CASSLQGHSNQPQHF; CDR3nt: TGTGCCAGCAGCTTGCAGGGACATAGCAATCAGCCCCAGCATTTT
abundance: once; j_gene: TRBJ2-2; v_gene: TRBV4-1; d_gene: TRBD2; CDR3aa: CASSRGGIPGGELFF; CDR3nt: TGCGCCAGCAGCCGCGGGGGTATCCCGGGCGGGGAGCTGTTTTTT
abundance: .; j_gene: TRBJ2-7; v_gene: TRBV11-1; d_gene: .; CDR3aa: CASSLVVRGFYEQYF; CDR3nt: TGTGCCAGCAGCTTAGTGGTCCGCGGATTCTACGAGCAGTACTTC
abundance: once; j_gene: TRBJ2-3; v_gene: TRBV9; d_gene: .; CDR3aa: CASSVEQGRVTDTQYF; CDR3nt: TGTGCCAGCAGCGTAGAGCAGGGGCGAGTCACAGATACGCAGTATTTT
abundance: .; j_gene: TRBJ2-1; v_gene: TRBV10-1; d_gene: TRBD1; CDR3aa: CASSGQGLYNEQFF; CDR3nt: TGCGCCAGCAGTGGACAGGGGCTTTACAATGAGCAGTTCTTC
abundance: few; j_gene: TRBJ1-4; v_gene: TRBV6-1; d_gene: .; CDR3aa: CASSQSPGAGEKLFF; CDR3nt: TGTGCCAGCAGCCAGTCCCCGGGGGCAGGTGAAAAACTGTTTTTT
abundance: .; j_gene: TRBJ2-4; v_gene: TRBV19; d_gene: .; CDR3aa: CASSKQGWGDIQYF; CDR3nt: TGTGCCAGTAGTAAACAGGGCTGGGGGGACATTCAGTACTTC
abundance: .; j_gene: TRBJ2-1; v_gene: TRBV19; d_gene: .; CDR3aa: CASSPRKEDNDNEQFF; CDR3nt: TGTGCCAGTAGTCCTCGAAAAGAGGATAACGACAATGAGCAGTTCTTC
abundance: .; j_gene: TRBJ2-7; v_gene: TRBV4-1; d_gene: .; CDR3aa: CASSQMGTYEQYF; CDR3nt: TGCGCCAGCAGCCAAATGGGAACCTACGAGCAGTACTTC
abundance: .; j_gene: TRBJ2-6; v_gene: TRBV6-1; d_gene: .; CDR3aa: CASTGSGTGANVLTF; CDR3nt: TGTGCCAGCACTGGGTCAGGGACCGGGGCCAACGTCCTGACTTTC
abundance: few; j_gene: TRBJ2-3; v_gene: TRBV10-1; d_gene: TRBD2; CDR3aa: CASSEEVAGDVQYF; CDR3nt: TGCGCCAGCAGTGAGGAGGTAGCGGGAGATGTGCAGTATTTT
abundance: .; j_gene: TRBJ2-7; v_gene: TRBV5-6; d_gene: .; CDR3aa: CASSLGVGTYEQYF; CDR3nt: TGTGCCAGCAGCTTGGGTGTTGGGACTTACGAGCAGTACTTC
abundance: .; j_gene: TRBJ1-1; v_gene: TRBV5-5; d_gene: .; CDR3aa: CASSLGSSNTEAFF; CDR3nt: TGTGCCAGCAGCTTAGGCTCTTCGAACACTGAAGCTTTCTTT
abundance: .; j_gene: TRBJ1-2; v_gene: TRBV9; d_gene: TRBD1; CDR3aa: CASSGGTGSDGYTF; CDR3nt: TGTGCCAGCAGCGGGGGGACAGGAAGCGACGGCTACACCTTC
abundance: .; j_gene: TRBJ1-2; v_gene: TRBV19; d_gene: TRBD1; CDR3aa: CASSIDPGQTYGYTF; CDR3nt: TGTGCCAGTAGTATAGACCCGGGACAGACCTATGGCTACACCTTC
abundance: .; j_gene: TRBJ2-7; v_gene: TRBV6-5; d_gene: .; CDR3aa: CASSLGGGEQYF; CDR3nt: TGTGCCAGCAGTCTCGGGGGCGGCGAGCAGTACTTC
abundance: .; j_gene: TRBJ1-2; v_gene: TRBV13; d_gene: .; CDR3aa: CASSLFKGQGDYGYTF; CDR3nt: TGTGCCAGCAGCTTATTTAAGGGGCAGGGAGACTACGGCTACACCTTC
abundance: .; j_gene: TRBJ2-3; v_gene: TRBV5-1; d_gene: .; CDR3aa: CASSPFPDQGGDTQYF; CDR3nt: TGCGCCAGCAGCCCCTTCCCCGACCAGGGAGGAGATACGCAGTATTTT
abundance: .; j_gene: TRBJ2-5; v_gene: TRBV5-6; d_gene: TRBD2; CDR3aa: CASSFGTSGETQYF; CDR3nt: TGTGCCAGCAGCTTCGGGACTAGCGGAGAGACCCAGTACTTC
abundance: .; j_gene: TRBJ2-5; v_gene: TRBV27; d_gene: TRBD2; CDR3aa: CASSPLGLAGPRETQYF; CDR3nt: TGTGCCAGCAGTCCCCTGGGACTAGCGGGACCGCGGGAGACCCAGTACTTC
abundance: .; j_gene: TRBJ2-1; v_gene: TRBV2; d_gene: TRBD2; CDR3aa: CASWIPTSGRNEQFF; CDR3nt: TGTGCCAGCTGGATCCCGACTAGCGGTCGTAATGAGCAGTTCTTC
abundance: .; j_gene: TRBJ2-1; v_gene: TRBV19; d_gene: .; CDR3aa: CASSIRGSYNEQFF; CDR3nt: TGTGCCAGTAGTATCCGGGGCTCCTACAATGAGCAGTTCTTC
abundance: .; j_gene: TRBJ1-2; v_gene: TRBV28; d_gene: .; CDR3aa: CASTWGQAIYGYTF; CDR3nt: TGTGCCAGCACCTGGGGCCAGGCTATTTATGGCTACACCTTC
abundance: .; j_gene: TRBJ1-2; v_gene: TRBV5-1; d_gene: TRBD1; CDR3aa: CASSPLPGQGADGYTF; CDR3nt: TGCGCCAGCAGCCCCCTCCCGGGACAGGGGGCGGATGGCTACACCTTC
abundance: .; j_gene: TRBJ2-2; v_gene: TRBV27; d_gene: TRBD1; CDR3aa: CASSTGTANTGELFF; CDR3nt: TGTGCCAGCAGTACCGGGACAGCCAACACCGGGGAGCTGTTTTTT
abundance: .; j_gene: TRBJ2-5; v_gene: TRBV6-6; d_gene: TRBD1; CDR3aa: CASSGTGLQETQYF; CDR3nt: TGTGCCAGCAGTGGGACAGGTCTTCAAGAGACCCAGTACTTC
abundance: few; j_gene: TRBJ1-2; v_gene: TRBV9; d_gene: .; CDR3aa: CASSVDPNGYTF; CDR3nt: TGTGCCAGCAGCGTAGATCCCAACGGCTACACCTTC
abundance: .; j_gene: TRBJ1-1; v_gene: TRBV5-6; d_gene: .; CDR3aa: CASSLGSGEAFF; CDR3nt: TGTGCCAGCAGCTTGGGATCAGGGGAAGCTTTCTTT
abundance: .; j_gene: TRBJ1-4; v_gene: TRBV5-1; d_gene: .; CDR3aa: CASSPTAPTNEKLFF; CDR3nt: TGCGCCAGCAGCCCGACAGCACCAACTAATGAAAAACTGTTTTTT
abundance: .; j_gene: TRBJ1-1; v_gene: TRBV4-1; d_gene: .; CDR3aa: CASSQETRPRTEAFF; CDR3nt: TGCGCCAGCAGCCAAGAGACACGCCCTAGGACTGAAGCTTTCTTT
abundance: .; j_gene: TRBJ1-5; v_gene: TRBV19; d_gene: TRBD1; CDR3aa: CATGTGAIYSNQPQHF; CDR3nt: TGTGCCACCGGGACAGGGGCGATTTATAGCAATCAGCCCCAGCATTTT
abundance: .; j_gene: TRBJ1-1; v_gene: TRBV5-5; d_gene: .; CDR3aa: CASSLWSLGVTEAFF; CDR3nt: TGTGCCAGCAGCTTGTGGTCCCTCGGGGTCACTGAAGCTTTCTTT
abundance: .; j_gene: TRBJ2-1; v_gene: TRBV20-1; d_gene: .; CDR3aa: CSARDGREQFF; CDR3nt: TGCAGTGCTAGAGACGGCAGAGAGCAGTTCTTC
abundance: .; j_gene: TRBJ2-6; v_gene: TRBV13; d_gene: .; CDR3aa: CASSFPSGANVLTF; CDR3nt: TGTGCCAGCAGCTTCCCCTCTGGGGCCAACGTCCTGACTTTC
abundance: .; j_gene: TRBJ2-7; v_gene: TRBV28; d_gene: TRBD1; CDR3aa: CASRWTGDSYEQYF; CDR3nt: TGTGCCAGCCGCTGGACAGGGGACTCCTACGAGCAGTACTTC
abundance: few; j_gene: TRBJ1-1; v_gene: TRBV6-1; d_gene: .; CDR3aa: CASRGGRMNTEAFF; CDR3nt: TGTGCCAGCAGAGGAGGCAGGATGAACACTGAAGCTTTCTTT
abundance: few; j_gene: TRBJ2-2; v_gene: TRBV7-9; d_gene: .; CDR3aa: CASSPFNTGELFF; CDR3nt: TGTGCCAGCAGCCCTTTTAACACCGGGGAGCTGTTTTTT
abundance: .; j_gene: TRBJ1-2; v_gene: TRBV19; d_gene: .; CDR3aa: CASSTGTQYGYTF; CDR3nt: TGTGCCAGTAGTACCGGGACACAGTATGGCTACACCTTC
abundance: .; j_gene: TRBJ2-7; v_gene: TRBV10-3; d_gene: .; CDR3aa: CAISPPGQSYEQYF; CDR3nt: TGTGCCATCAGTCCTCCCGGACAGTCCTACGAGCAGTACTTC
abundance: .; j_gene: TRBJ1-6; v_gene: TRBV6-6; d_gene: .; CDR3aa: CAGTYTQDSPLHF; CDR3nt: TGTGCCGGGACCTATACCCAGGATTCACCCCTCCACTTT
abundance: .; j_gene: TRBJ1-1; v_gene: TRBV2; d_gene: TRBD1; CDR3aa: CASIGQGLATEAFF; CDR3nt: TGTGCCAGCATAGGACAGGGGTTGGCCACTGAAGCTTTCTTT
abundance: .; j_gene: TRBJ2-3; v_gene: TRBV5-6; d_gene: .; CDR3aa: CASSFEHLVNTQYF; CDR3nt: TGTGCCAGCAGTTTTGAACACTTGGTGAATACGCAGTATTTT